This TCR beta chain was documented in a study of shared clonotypes between healthy human individuals. Naive CD8 cells were CD45RO-negative, positively selected for CCR7, excluding terminally differentiated effector memory CD45RA+ cells. V shed 0 bases and J shed 9 bases, with 14 bases lying between them. Germline loops: CDR1 WSHSY, CDR2 SAAADI. The CDR3 spans 14 residues. Details on this clone: Its specificity is unknown.

Data came from immunoSEQ multiplex PCR; TCRdb stores just in-frame clones and leaves some out. The data hold some 2.1 million clones, with roughly 95% observed a single time. Findings and caveats of the study: Among non-shared clonotypes, generation probabilities were lower than among those shared by all four donors. Rarefaction gave evidence that sorted-subset sequencing remained incomplete despite large depth.

The genes are TRBV10-2 and TRBJ2-5; the D gene is possibly TRBD2 (5 bases). This clonotype was sampled from a young man in good health. Some clones in this sample may be carry-over from other donors' samples. The sequenced sample consisted of naive CD8+ T cells from PBMCs. For the CDR3, the DNA is TGCGCCAGCAGTGAGTCGATACTCGGACTCTCCCAGTACTTC. This encodes CASSESILGLSQYF.